The 24 T cell receptor beta chains below come from one sample, sequenced in a study of cytomegalovirus exposure and HLA in healthy donors. TCRdb's copy holds only in-frame clones and misses some; the assay was immunoSEQ multiplex PCR. Among roughly 180,000 clones, more than 80% were seen once, and the ten largest hold 6% to 9%. The sequencing sample was made of PBMCs. Every receptor here comes from a man between 18 and 29 years old in good health and CMV-seropositive.

The J gene is TRBJ1-4, the V gene TRBV30; 7 nucleotides align to TRBD1. J was trimmed by 0 bases and V by 4 bases; bases with no gene match: 2. Germline V gene lookup returns CDR1 GTSNPN and CDR2 SVGIG (reference sequence). There are 14 residues in the CDR3. The CDR3 nucleotides read TGTGCCTGGACCAGGGGGGCAACTAATGAAAAACTGTTTTTT. This gives the protein CAWTRGATNEKLFF.

The chain is built from TRBV6-1 and TRBJ1-1, with 8 bases aligning to TRBD1. There are 17 residues in the CDR3. With 6 bases clipped from V and 4 bases from J, the junction kept 16 bases outside the gene matches. Looked up from germline, CDR1 is MNHNS and CDR2 is SASEGT. This CDR3 reads CASRERQGSGRVTEAFF. DNA of the CDR3: TGTGCCAGCAGGGAAAGACAGGGGTCGGGAAGGGTCACTGAAGCTTTCTTT.

This clone qualifies as medium-sized. The chain has TRBV4-3 and TRBJ1-5; 7 positions agree with TRBD1. Germline CDR1 is LGHNA and CDR2 is YSLEER. The CDR3 contains 16 residues. Unmatched junction bases numbered 5, after V lost 0 bases and J lost 3 bases. Here the CDR3 DNA reads TGCGCCAGCAGCCAAGATTGGGACAGCGCCAATCAGCCCCAGCATTTT. It translates to CASSQDWDSANQPQHF.

J is TRBJ2-3 and V is TRBV7-9; the match to TRBD2 covers 15 bases. The CDR3 contains 16 residues. Germline trimming cut 5 bases from V and 6 bases from J; bases unmatched to any gene: 6. CDR1 and CDR2 (germline): SEHNR, FQNEAQ (reference sequence). CDR3 nucleotide sequence: TGTGCCAGCAGCAATCTAGGACTAGCGGGGGGGGATACGCAGTATTTT. This sequence encodes CASSNLGLAGGDTQYF.

This chain joins TRBV2 and TRBJ2-1; no firm D call. The germline V gene encodes CDR1 SNHLY and CDR2 FYNNEI. This CDR3 is built from 10 residues. V lost 9 bases and J lost 9, with 9 bases in between. The CDR3 coding sequence is TGTGCCAGAGGAGAGGTTGAGCAGTTCTTC. Amino acid sequence: CARGEVEQFF. Using reference TRBV2 and TRBJ2-1 for the parts outside the CDR3, the full variable domain is EPEVTQTPSHQVTQMGQEVILRCVPISNHLYFYWYRQILGQKVEFLVSFYNNEISEKSEIFDDQFSVERPDGSNFTLKIRSTKLEDSAMYFCARGEVEQFFGPGTRLTVL.

The chain has TRBV7-2 and TRBJ2-5; TRBD1 agrees at 9 bases. The CDR3 has 14 amino acids. Unmatched junction bases numbered 5, after V lost 5 bases and J lost 4 bases. The V gene's germline CDR1 is SGHTA and CDR2 FQGNSA. The CDR3 nucleotides read TGTGCCAGCAGCCACGGACAGGGGTTAGAGACCCAGTACTTC. The encoded protein is CASSHGQGLETQYF.

The chain is built from TRBV11-2 and TRBJ2-7, with 9 bases lining up with TRBD1. The CDR3 has 16 amino acids. CDR1 is SGHAT, CDR2 FQNNGV, per germline. With V trimmed by 4 bases and J by 4 bases, 11 bases remained unmatched. The CDR3, as DNA: TGTGCCAGCAGCTGGCCGGGGGGACAGGGTTCATACGAGCAGTACTTC. This encodes CASSWPGGQGSYEQYF.

The J gene is TRBJ2-3, the V gene TRBV4-1, with D maybe TRBD2 (6 bases). CDR1 and CDR2 from the germline V gene are MGHRA and YSYEKL. The CDR3 consists of 16 residues. V lost 0 bases, J lost 4 bases, and 14 bases lay in between. The CDR3 coding sequence is TGCGCCAGCAGCCAAGATTTGGGGGGTAGCGCAGATACGCAGTATTTT. It is translated as CASSQDLGGSADTQYF.

The genes are TRBV21-1 and TRBJ1-1; TRBD1, the D gene given by the table, was not confirmed from the DNA. TRBV21-1 is classified as a pseudogene. The CDR3 runs to 18 residues. The CDR3 region is CASSKAKGNGTLNTEAFF. The CDR3, as DNA: TGTGCCAGCAGCAAAGCAAAGGGTAACGGGACACTGAACACTGAAGCTTTCTTT.

This clone has only one observation. The chain has TRBV9 and TRBJ2-3; a weak D match, TRBD2 (6 bases). Germline V CDR1 and CDR2: SGDLS, YYNGEE. Trimming shortened V by 0 bases and J by 6 bases, and 8 bases separated the two germline ends. This CDR3 region has 13 residues. CDR3 sequence reads: CASSVGAGDTQYF. The DNA of the CDR3 is TGTGCCAGCAGCGTAGGGGCGGGGGATACGCAGTATTTT.

Concerning this clone: This may come from a read error, since a much larger clone is one base off. The chain couples TRBV5-4 to TRBJ2-7; 9 positions agree with TRBD1. V dropped 4 bases and J dropped 7; count of bases not matched to a gene: 6. Germline CDR1 is SGHNT and CDR2 is YYREEE (reference sequence). This CDR3 spans 13 amino acids. CDR3 amino acids: CASSPGTGREQYF. Here the CDR3 DNA reads TGTGCCAGCAGCCCCGGGACAGGGCGGGAGCAGTACTTC.

This chain joins TRBV5-4 and TRBJ1-2, with TRBD1 identical over 11 bases. Germline CDR1 SGHNT, CDR2 YYREEE (reference sequence). The CDR3 runs to 17 residues. J lost 1 base, V lost 6 bases, and 11 bases had no gene match. The CDR3 DNA reads as TGTGCCAGCAAGCCCGGGACAGGGGGGAGGCTTAACTATGGCTACACCTTC. Its translation is CASKPGTGGRLNYGYTF.

The rearrangement links TRBV28 to TRBJ1-2; D possibly corresponds to TRBD1 (6 bases). CDR1 is MDHEN and CDR2 is SYDVKM in the germline V gene. The V gene lost 8 bases and the J gene lost 4 bases, with 17 bases spanning the gap. There are 14 residues in the CDR3. The CDR3 DNA is TGTGCCAGCGGTACCCGGACAGTAGGCTATGGCTACACCTTC. Translating gives CASGTRTVGYGYTF.

The chain carries TRBV5-1 and TRBJ2-7, with D possibly TRBD2 on 6 matching bases. Germline lookup yields CDR1 SGHRS and CDR2 YFSETQ. Trimming removed 4 bases from V and 2 bases from J, with 13 bases in between. The length of the CDR3 is 14 residues. The CDR3 bases are TGCGCCAGCAGCCCCTGGGACTCTACCTACGAGCAGTACTTC. It yields the protein CASSPWDSTYEQYF.

V gene TRBV7-3 combines with J gene TRBJ2-4, with 8 nucleotides matching TRBD2. The junction had 2 bases not matched to a gene; V was cut back by 5 bases and J by 5 bases. Germline V gene sequence: CDR1 SGHTA, CDR2 FQGTGA. The CDR3 is 13 amino acids. The CDR3 region has the DNA TGTGCCAGCAGCCTCGGGGGGGAAAACATTCAGTACTTC. It is translated as CASSLGGENIQYF.

The chain combines TRBV27 with TRBJ2-1; TRBD2 matches 7 bases. CDR3 length equals 12 residues. The V and J ends lost 5 bases and 9 bases, in that order; junction bases with no gene match: 4. Germline V gene data show CDR1 as MNHEY and CDR2 as SMNVEV (reference sequence). The CDR3 region has the DNA TGTGCCAGCAGTCAGCGGGGAGGTGAGCAGTTCTTC. As protein: CASSQRGGEQFF.

The count of this clone is one. The chain has TRBV7-3 and TRBJ2-1, with 8 bases matching TRBD2. Germline CDR1 reads SGHTA; CDR2 reads FQGTGA. After removal of 5 bases from V and 0 bases from J, the junction contained 6 bases not matched to a gene. The CDR3 sequence is 16 residues long. CDR3 DNA sequence: TGTGCCAGCAGCCGGAGCGGGAGTAGCTCCTACAATGAGCAGTTCTTC. It codes for CASSRSGSSSYNEQFF.

CDR3 sequence: CASSPSMDRRIDTQYF. Written as DNA, the CDR3 is TGTGCCAGCAGCCCTTCCATGGACAGAAGGATAGATACGCAGTATTTT. This chain uses TRBV7-2 with TRBJ2-3; maybe TRBD1 (6 bases). The V end was cut by 5 bases, the J end by 5 bases, with 20 bases between. Germline-derived CDR1 and CDR2 are SGHTA and FQGNSA. This CDR3 contains 16 residues.

Points on this clone: The sample contains more than one DNA sequence encoding this CDR3. CDR3 bases: TGCGCCAGCAGCTTAGGGCAGGGTCAAGAGACCCAGTACTTC. The encoded protein is CASSLGQGQETQYF. The chain couples TRBV5-1 to TRBJ2-5; TRBD1 might be the D (5 bases). The V gene lost 2 bases and the J gene lost 2 bases, with 10 bases spanning the gap. Germline values: CDR1 SGHRS, CDR2 YFSETQ. This CDR3 comprises 14 residues.

The chain employs TRBV5-4 and TRBJ2-5; perhaps TRBD2 as D (6 bases). The CDR3 covers 14 residues. V gave up 0 bases and J gave up 4 bases, with 10 bases separating them. Germline loops: CDR1 SGHNT, CDR2 YYREEE (reference sequence). For the CDR3, the DNA is TGTGCCAGCAGCTTGGCGGGAGCGGGAGAGACCCAGTACTTC. The encoded protein is CASSLAGAGETQYF. The full variable domain, completed using reference TRBV5-4 and TRBJ2-5, is ETGVTQSPTHLIKTRGQQVTLRCSSQSGHNTVSWYQQALGQGPQFIFQYYREEENGRGNFPPRFSGLQFPNYSSELNVNALELDDSALYLCASSLAGAGETQYFGPGTRLLVL.

This chain links TRBV19 with TRBJ1-2, with TRBD1 matching over 8 bases. The CDR3 consists of 13 residues. From germline, CDR1 is LNHDA and CDR2 SQIVND (reference sequence). Unmatched junction bases numbered 3, after V lost 4 bases and J lost 5 bases. CDR3 sequence: CASSRQGTYGYTF. The CDR3 DNA sequence: TGTGCCAGTAGTAGACAGGGGACTTATGGCTACACCTTC. The full variable domain, with the rest looked up from reference TRBV19 and TRBJ1-2, is DGGITQSPKYLFRKEGQNVTLSCEQNLNHDAMYWYRQDPGQGLRLIYYSQIVNDFQKGDIAEGYSVSREKKESFPLTVTSAQKNPTAFYLCASSRQGTYGYTFGSGTRLTVV.

J is TRBJ1-5 and V is TRBV19; TRBD1 matches 12 bases. The CDR3 runs 18 residues. CDR1 and CDR2 from the germline V gene are LNHDA and SQIVND (reference sequence). V was pared by 3 bases and J by 7 bases, with 13 bases of the junction left unmatched. This CDR3 is CASSILAGTGGGEQPQHF. Here the CDR3 DNA reads TGTGCCAGTAGTATTCTAGCCGGGACAGGGGGCGGGGAACAGCCCCAGCATTTT.

V usage is TRBV11-2 and J usage is TRBJ1-1; D is ambiguous. The CDR3 consists of 13 residues. CDR1 and CDR2 (germline): SGHAT, FQNNGV. Trimming cost V 7 bases and J 4 bases, with 13 bases left between them. This chain's CDR3 is CASTLFEGTEAFF. CDR3 in DNA: TGTGCCAGCACCCTATTTGAGGGCACTGAAGCTTTCTTT.

This chain links TRBV7-8 with TRBJ2-3; TRBD2 agrees at 12 bases. The CDR3 spans 14 residues. Germline V CDR1 and CDR2: SGHVS, FQNEAQ. V gave up 5 bases and J gave up 14 bases; unmatched junction bases: 11. The CDR3, as DNA: TGTGCCAGCAGCCCGGGGGCTAGCGGGAGGGAAGCGTATTTT. Translated, it gives CASSPGASGREAYF.